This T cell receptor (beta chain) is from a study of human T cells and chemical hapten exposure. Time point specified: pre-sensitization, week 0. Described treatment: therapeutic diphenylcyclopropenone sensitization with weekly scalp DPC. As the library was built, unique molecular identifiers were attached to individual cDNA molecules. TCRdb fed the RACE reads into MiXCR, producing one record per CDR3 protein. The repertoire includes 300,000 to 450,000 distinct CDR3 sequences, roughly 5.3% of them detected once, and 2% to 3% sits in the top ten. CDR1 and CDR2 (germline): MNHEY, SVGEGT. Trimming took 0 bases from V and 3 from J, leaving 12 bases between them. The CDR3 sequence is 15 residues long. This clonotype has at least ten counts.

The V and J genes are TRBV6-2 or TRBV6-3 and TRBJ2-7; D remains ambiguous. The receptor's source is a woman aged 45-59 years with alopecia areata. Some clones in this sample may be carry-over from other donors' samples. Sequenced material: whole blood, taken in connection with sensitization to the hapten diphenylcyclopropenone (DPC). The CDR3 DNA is TGTGCCAGCAGTTACTCGAGTCGCCTTGGCTACGAGCAGTACTTC. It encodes CASSYSSRLGYEQYF.